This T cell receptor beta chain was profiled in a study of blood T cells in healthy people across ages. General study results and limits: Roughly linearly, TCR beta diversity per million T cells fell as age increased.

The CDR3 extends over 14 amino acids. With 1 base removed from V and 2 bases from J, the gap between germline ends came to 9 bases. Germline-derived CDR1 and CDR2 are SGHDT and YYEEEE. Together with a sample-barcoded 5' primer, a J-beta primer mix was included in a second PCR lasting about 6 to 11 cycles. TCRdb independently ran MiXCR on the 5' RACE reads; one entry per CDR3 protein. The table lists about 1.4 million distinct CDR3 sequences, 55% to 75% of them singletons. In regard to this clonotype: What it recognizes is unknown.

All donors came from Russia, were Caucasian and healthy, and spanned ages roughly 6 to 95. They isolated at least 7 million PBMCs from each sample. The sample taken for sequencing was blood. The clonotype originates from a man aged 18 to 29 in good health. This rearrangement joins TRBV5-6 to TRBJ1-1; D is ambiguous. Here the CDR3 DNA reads TGTGCCAGCAGCTTGCGGACCCTTAACACTGAAGCTTTCTTT. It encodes CASSLRTLNTEAFF.